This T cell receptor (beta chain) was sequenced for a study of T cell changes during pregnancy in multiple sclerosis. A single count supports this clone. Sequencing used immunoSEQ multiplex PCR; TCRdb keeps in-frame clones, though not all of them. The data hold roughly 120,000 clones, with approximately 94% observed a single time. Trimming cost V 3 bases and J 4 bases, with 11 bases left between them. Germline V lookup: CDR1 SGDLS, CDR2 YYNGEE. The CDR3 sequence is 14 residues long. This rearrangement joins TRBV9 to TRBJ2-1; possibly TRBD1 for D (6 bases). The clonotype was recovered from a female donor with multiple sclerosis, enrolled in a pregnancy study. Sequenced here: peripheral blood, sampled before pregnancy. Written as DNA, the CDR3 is TGTGCCAGCAGCGCAGGGGCCGGTTACAATGAGCAGTTCTTC. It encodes CASSAGAGYNEQFF. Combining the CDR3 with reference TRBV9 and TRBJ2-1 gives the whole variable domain DSGVTQTPKHLITATGQRVTLRCSPRSGDLSVYWYQQSLDQGLQFLIQYYNGEERAKGNILERFSAQQFPDLHSELNLSSLELGDSALYFCASSAGAGYNEQFFGPGTRLTVL.